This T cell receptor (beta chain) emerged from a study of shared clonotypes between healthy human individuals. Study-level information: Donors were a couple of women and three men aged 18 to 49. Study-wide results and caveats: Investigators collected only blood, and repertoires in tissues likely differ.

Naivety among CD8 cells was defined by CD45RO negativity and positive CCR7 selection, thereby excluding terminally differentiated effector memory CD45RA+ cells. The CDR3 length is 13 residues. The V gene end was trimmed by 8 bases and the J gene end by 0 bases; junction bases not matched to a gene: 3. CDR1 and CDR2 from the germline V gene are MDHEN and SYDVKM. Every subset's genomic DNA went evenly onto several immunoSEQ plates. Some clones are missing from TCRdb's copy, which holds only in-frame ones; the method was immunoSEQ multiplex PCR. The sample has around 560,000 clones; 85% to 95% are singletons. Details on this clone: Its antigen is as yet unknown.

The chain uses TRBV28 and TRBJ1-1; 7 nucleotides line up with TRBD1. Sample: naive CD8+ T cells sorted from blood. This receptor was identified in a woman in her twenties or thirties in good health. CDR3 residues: CASSDRLNTEAFF. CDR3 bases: TGTGCCAGCTCGGACAGGCTGAACACTGAAGCTTTCTTT.